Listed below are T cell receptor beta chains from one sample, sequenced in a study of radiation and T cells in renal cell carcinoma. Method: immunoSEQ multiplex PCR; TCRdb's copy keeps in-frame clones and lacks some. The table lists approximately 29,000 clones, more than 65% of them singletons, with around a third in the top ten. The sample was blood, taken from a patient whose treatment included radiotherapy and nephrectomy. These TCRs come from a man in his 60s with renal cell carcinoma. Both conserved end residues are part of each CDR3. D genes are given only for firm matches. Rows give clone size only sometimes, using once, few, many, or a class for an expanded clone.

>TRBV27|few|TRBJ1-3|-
TGTGCCAGCAGGCCTTCAGGGTCCTACTCTGGAAACACCATATATTTT
CASRPSGSYSGNTIYF
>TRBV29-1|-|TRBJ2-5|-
TGCAGCGTGACCCCCGTACAAGAGACCCAGTACTTC
CSVTPVQETQYF
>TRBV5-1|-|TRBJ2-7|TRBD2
TGCGCCAGCAGCTTGGTCCCTAGCGGGAGATCCTACGAGCAGTACTTC
CASSLVPSGRSYEQYF
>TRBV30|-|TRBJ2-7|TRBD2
TGTGCCTGGAGTCCGGGACTAGAGATAGGTTACGAGCAGTACTTC
CAWSPGLEIGYEQYF
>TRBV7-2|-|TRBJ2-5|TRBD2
TGTGCCAGCAGCCCCTTTAGTATAGCGGGAGGGCCGGAGACCCAGTACTTC
CASSPFSIAGGPETQYF
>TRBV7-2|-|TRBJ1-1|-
TGTGCCAGCAACCCCATGATCGGGTTTAGCACTGAAGCTTTCTTT
CASNPMIGFSTEAFF
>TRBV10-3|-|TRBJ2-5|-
TGTGCCATCAGTGAGTCAACTGGAGCGGAGACCCAGTACTTC
CAISESTGAETQYF
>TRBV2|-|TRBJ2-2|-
TGTGCCAGCAGCCTCCAGGTCAGCCTAGGCGGGGAGCTGTTTTTT
CASSLQVSLGGELFF
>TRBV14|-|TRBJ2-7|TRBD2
TGTGCCAGCAGCCAAGATATAGCTAGCGGGGCGAGGTACGAGCAGTACTTC
CASSQDIASGARYEQYF
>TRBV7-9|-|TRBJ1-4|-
TGTGCCAGCAGCCCCAGGGACAACGTAGGAGATGAAAAACTGTTTTTT
CASSPRDNVGDEKLFF
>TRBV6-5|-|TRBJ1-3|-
TGTGCCAGCAGTTTTCGGCAAGTGGGAAACACCATATATTTT
CASSFRQVGNTIYF
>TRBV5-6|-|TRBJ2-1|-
TGTGCCAGCAGCTTAGTAGATAAGGATGAGCAGTTCTTC
CASSLVDKDEQFF
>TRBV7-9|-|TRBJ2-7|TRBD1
TGTGCCAGCACGAGACACTGGGACAGGGGGCCGACAAAGTACTACGAGCAGTACTTC
CASTRHWDRGPTKYYEQYF
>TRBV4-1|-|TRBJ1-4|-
TGCGCCAGCAGCCTCCGAGGGGGGGACGAAAAACTGTTTTTT
CASSLRGGDEKLFF
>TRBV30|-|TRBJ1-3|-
TGTGCCTGGACCCTCTTAGCGGGAGGAAACACCATATATTTT
CAWTLLAGGNTIYF
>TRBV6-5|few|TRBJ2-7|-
TGTGCCAGCAGTTTCTACGGGGCAGGGGGGTACGAGCAGTACTTC
CASSFYGAGGYEQYF
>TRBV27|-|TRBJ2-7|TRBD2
TGTGCCAGCACCCAAGCGGGAGGGCCTTCTTACGAGCAGTACTTC
CASTQAGGPSYEQYF
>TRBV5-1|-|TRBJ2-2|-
TGCGCCAGCAGCATAGGACAGATCGCGAACACCGGGGAGCTGTTTTTT
CASSIGQIANTGELFF
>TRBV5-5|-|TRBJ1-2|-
TGTGCCAGCAGATGGAGTCACAGGTATACGTATGGCTACACCTTC
CASRWSHRYTYGYTF
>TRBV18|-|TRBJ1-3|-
TGTGCCAGCTCACCACAGGGTACAGGAAACACCATATATTTT
CASSPQGTGNTIYF
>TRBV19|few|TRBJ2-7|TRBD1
TGTGCCAGTTCTCCAGCCACCCTTGGACAGGGAACCTACGAGCAGTACTTC
CASSPATLGQGTYEQYF
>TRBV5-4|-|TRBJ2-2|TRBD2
TGTGCCAGCAGCCCACTAGCGGGAGGGCCCCGCACCGGGGAGCTGTTTTTT
CASSPLAGGPRTGELFF
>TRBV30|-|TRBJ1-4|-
TGTGCCTGGAGTGTCGGGGGGTTGAGTGAAAAACTGTTTTTT
CAWSVGGLSEKLFF
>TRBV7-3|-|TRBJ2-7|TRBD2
TGTGCCAGCAGCTTTCGGGGGGGAGAAGACGAGCAGTACTTC
CASSFRGGEDEQYF
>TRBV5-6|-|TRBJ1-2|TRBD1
TGTGCCAGCAGCTTGGGGCAGGGGGAGTATTCAGGCTACACCTTC
CASSLGQGEYSGYTF
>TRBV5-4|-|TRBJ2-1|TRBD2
TGTGCCAGCAGCTTGGAAGGACTAGGTAGTGAGCAGTTCTTC
CASSLEGLGSEQFF
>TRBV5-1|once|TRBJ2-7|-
TGCGCCAGCAGCGGACAGCCCCCCTACGAGCAGTACTTC
CASSGQPPYEQYF